Listed below are T cell receptor beta chains from one sample, sequenced in a study of cytomegalovirus exposure and HLA in healthy donors. Profiled with immunoSEQ multiplex PCR; TCRdb holds only in-frame clones, not every one. The sample carries about 160,000 clones, less than 90% recorded once. Material for sequencing was PBMCs. These receptors were taken from a woman aged 25 to 39 in good health and CMV-seronegative. The CDR3 runs from the conserved cysteine through the conserved F or W. The order of the fields is CDR3 protein, CDR3 DNA, clone size, J gene, V gene, D gene. The D gene is left open where the match is weak. Rows give clone size only sometimes, using once, few, many, or a class for an expanded clone.

CASSPRVGRYNEQFF TGTGCCAGCAGTCCAAGGGTGGGCCGCTACAATGAGCAGTTCTTC NA TRBJ2-1 TRBV27 NA
CASSGGRGGTDGYTF TGTGCCAGCAGCGGCGGTCGAGGAGGGACGGATGGCTACACCTTC NA TRBJ1-2 TRBV5-6 NA
CASSFGQSYNSPLHF TGTGCCAGCAGCTTCGGACAATCCTATAATTCACCCCTCCACTTT NA TRBJ1-6 TRBV7-2 NA
CASSLDREAFF TGTGCCAGCAGCCTGGACAGGGAAGCTTTCTTT NA TRBJ1-1 TRBV2 TRBD1
CASSLSLGVNYGYTF TGCGCCAGCAGCCTTTCGTTAGGGGTCAACTATGGCTACACCTTC NA TRBJ1-2 TRBV4-3 NA
CASSGGTVNQPQHF TGTGCCAGCAGCGGCGGGACGGTCAATCAGCCCCAGCATTTT NA TRBJ1-5 TRBV28 NA
CASSLLFGGPRYIQYF TGTGCCAGCAGCTTATTGTTCGGGGGGCCAAGATACATTCAGTACTTC NA TRBJ2-4 TRBV7-8 NA
CASSQTGGAYSYEQYF TGTGCCAGCAGTCAAACAGGGGGCGCCTACTCCTACGAGCAGTACTTC NA TRBJ2-7 TRBV16 TRBD1
CASSYSWFSGELFF TGTGCCAGCAGTTACTCGTGGTTCAGCGGGGAGCTGTTTTTT NA TRBJ2-2 TRBV6-5 NA
CASSKGPTPGTGADTQYF TGTGCCAGCAGCAAAGGACCAACACCCGGGACAGGGGCAGATACGCAGTATTTT few TRBJ2-3 TRBV21-1 NA
CASSQEVGGDRQRSGNTIYF TGCGCCAGCAGTCAAGAGGTCGGAGGGGACAGGCAAAGGTCTGGAAACACCATATATTTT NA TRBJ1-3 TRBV23-1 TRBD1
CASSQGQGNTEAFF TGCGCCAGCAGCCAAGGACAGGGTAACACTGAAGCTTTCTTT NA TRBJ1-1 TRBV4-3 TRBD1